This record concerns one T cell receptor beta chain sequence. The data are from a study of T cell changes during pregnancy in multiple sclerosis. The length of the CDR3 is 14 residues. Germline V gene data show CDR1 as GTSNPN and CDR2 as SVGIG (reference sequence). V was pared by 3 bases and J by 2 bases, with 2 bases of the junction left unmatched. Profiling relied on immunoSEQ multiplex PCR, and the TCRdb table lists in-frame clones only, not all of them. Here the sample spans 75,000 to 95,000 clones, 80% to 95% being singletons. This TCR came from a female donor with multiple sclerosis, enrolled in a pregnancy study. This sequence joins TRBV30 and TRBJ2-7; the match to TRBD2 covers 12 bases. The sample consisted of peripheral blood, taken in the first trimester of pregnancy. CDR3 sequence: CAWRTSGGTYEQYF. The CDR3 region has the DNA TGTGCCTGGAGGACTAGCGGGGGAACCTACGAGCAGTACTTC.